This T cell receptor beta chain is drawn from a study of blood T cell repertoires in COVID-19. Turning to the study itself: In each case, the material was cDNA or gDNA derived from T cells, B-cell-depleted T cells, or PBMCs.

Per the germline V gene, CDR1 is SGHRS and CDR2 is YFSETQ. This CDR3 comprises 19 residues. Trimming removed 7 bases from V and 0 bases from J, with 23 bases in between. The protocol was immunoSEQ multiplex PCR, while the TCRdb copy is restricted to in-frame clones and leaves out a portion. The repertoire includes some 250,000 clones, 82% of them detected once, and over 12% sits in the top ten. The genes are TRBV5-1 and TRBJ1-6, with D possibly matching TRBD1 (6 bases). The sequenced sample was PBMCs or T cells enriched from blood (not recorded which). The clonotype was recovered from a man aged 35 to 55 who had recovered from COVID-19. CDR3 DNA sequence: TGCGCCAGCTCGCCGACGGGACAAAGCCTTAGCTCCTATAATTCACCCCTCCACTTT. This translates into CASSPTGQSLSSYNSPLHF.